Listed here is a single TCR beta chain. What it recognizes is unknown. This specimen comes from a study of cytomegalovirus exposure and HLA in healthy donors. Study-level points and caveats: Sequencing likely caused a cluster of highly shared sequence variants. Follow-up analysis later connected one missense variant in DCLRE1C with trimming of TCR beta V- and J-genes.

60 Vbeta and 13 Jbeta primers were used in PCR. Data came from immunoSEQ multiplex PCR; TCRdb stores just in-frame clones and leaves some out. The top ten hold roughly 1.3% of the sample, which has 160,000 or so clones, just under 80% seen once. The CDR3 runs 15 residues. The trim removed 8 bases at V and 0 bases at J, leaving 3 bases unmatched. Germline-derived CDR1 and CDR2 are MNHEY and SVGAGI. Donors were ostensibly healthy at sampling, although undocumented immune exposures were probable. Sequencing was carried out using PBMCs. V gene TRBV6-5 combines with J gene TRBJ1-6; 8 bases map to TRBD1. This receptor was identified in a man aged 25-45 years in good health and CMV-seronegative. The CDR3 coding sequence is TGTGCCAGCCGGGACAGGAGCTCCTATAATTCACCCCTCCACTTT. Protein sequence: CASRDRSSYNSPLHF.